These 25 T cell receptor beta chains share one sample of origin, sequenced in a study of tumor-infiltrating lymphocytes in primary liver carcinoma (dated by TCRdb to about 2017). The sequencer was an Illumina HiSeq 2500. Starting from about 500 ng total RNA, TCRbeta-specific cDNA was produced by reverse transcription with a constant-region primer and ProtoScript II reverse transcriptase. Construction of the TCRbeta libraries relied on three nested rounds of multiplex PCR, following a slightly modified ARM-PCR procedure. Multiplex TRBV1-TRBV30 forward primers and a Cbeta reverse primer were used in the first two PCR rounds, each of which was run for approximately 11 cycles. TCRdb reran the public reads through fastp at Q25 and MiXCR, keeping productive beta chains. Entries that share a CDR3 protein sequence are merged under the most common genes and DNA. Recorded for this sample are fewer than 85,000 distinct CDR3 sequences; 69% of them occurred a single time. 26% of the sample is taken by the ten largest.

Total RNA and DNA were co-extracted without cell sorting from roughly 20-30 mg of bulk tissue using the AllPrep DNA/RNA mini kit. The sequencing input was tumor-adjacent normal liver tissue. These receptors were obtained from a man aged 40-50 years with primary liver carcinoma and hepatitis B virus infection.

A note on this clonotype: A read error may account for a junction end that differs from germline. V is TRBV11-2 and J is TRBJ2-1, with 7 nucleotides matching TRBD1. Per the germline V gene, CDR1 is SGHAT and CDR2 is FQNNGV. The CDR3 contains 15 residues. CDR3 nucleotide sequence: TGTGCCACCTCCTCACAGGGCGAGGGGGCGGATGAACAGTCCTTC. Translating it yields CATSSQGEGADEQSF. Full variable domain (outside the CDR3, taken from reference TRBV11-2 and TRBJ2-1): EAGVAQSPRYKIIEKRQSVAFWCNPISGHATLYWYQQILGQGPKLLIQFQNNGVVDDSQLPKDRFSAERLKGVDSTLKIQPAKLEDSAVYLCATSSQGEGADEQSFGPGTRLTVL.

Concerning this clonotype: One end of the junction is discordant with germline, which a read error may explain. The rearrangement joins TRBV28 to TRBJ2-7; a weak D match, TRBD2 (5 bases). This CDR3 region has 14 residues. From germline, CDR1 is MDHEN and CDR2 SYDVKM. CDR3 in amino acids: CASSLISGAYEQYF. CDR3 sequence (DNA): TGTGCTAGCAGTTTGATAAGCGGCGCCTACGAGCAGTACTTC.

The CDR3: CASCIGAAAYEQYF. In DNA, the CDR3 is TGTGCGAGCTGCATAGGGGCGGCAGCCTACGAGCAGTACTTC. The chain carries TRBV11-2 and TRBJ2-7, with D possibly being TRBD1 (5 bases). This CDR3 is built from 14 residues. The germline gives CDR1 SGHAT, CDR2 FQNNGV. Filled out from reference TRBV11-2 and TRBJ2-7, the complete variable domain reads EAGVAQSPRYKIIEKRQSVAFWCNPISGHATLYWYQQILGQGPKLLIQFQNNGVVDDSQLPKDRFSAERLKGVDSTLKIQPAKLEDSAVYLCASCIGAAAYEQYFGPGTRLTVT.

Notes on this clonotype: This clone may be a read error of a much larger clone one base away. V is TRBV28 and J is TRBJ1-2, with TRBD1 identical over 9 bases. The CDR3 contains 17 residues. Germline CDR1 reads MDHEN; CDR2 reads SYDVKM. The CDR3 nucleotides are TGTGTCAGCAGTTTCGCCGGGACAGGGATTCTCTACTATGGCTACACCTTC. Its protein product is CVSSFAGTGILYYGYTF.

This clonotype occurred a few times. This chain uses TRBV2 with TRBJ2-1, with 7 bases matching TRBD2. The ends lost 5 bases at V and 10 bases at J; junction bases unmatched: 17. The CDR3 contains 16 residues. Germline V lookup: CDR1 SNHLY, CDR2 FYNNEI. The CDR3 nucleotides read TGTGCCAGCAGTAGTCCTAGCGGAGGGGCGAGTCGAGAGCAGTTCTTC. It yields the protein CASSSPSGGASREQFF.

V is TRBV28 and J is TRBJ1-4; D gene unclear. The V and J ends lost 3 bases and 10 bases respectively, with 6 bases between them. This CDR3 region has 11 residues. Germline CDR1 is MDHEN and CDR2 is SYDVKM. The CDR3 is CASSFSVKLFF. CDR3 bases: TGTGCCAGCAGTTTTTCTGTAAAACTGTTTTTT. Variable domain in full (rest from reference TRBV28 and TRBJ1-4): DVKVTQSSRYLVKRTGEKVFLECVQDMDHENMFWYRQDPGLGLRLIYFSYDVKMKEKGDIPEGYSVSREKKERFSLILESASTNQTSMYLCASSFSVKLFFGSGTQLSVL.

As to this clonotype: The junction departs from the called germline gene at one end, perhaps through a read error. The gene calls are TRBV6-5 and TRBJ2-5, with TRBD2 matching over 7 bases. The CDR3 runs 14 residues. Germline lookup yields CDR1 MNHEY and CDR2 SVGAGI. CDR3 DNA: TGTACCAGCAGTTATACTAGCGCAGGGGAGACCCAGTACTTC. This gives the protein CTSSYTSAGETQYF.

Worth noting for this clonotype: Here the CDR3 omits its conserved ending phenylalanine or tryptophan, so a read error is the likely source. The CDR3 spells CVSSYRGGHEQYL. The CDR3 DNA sequence: TGTGTCAGCAGTTACAGGGGCGGTCACGAGCAGTACCTC. The chain has TRBV6-6 and TRBJ2-7; TRBD1 matches at 7 bases. There are 13 residues in the CDR3. The germline gives CDR1 MNHNY, CDR2 SVGAGI (reference sequence).

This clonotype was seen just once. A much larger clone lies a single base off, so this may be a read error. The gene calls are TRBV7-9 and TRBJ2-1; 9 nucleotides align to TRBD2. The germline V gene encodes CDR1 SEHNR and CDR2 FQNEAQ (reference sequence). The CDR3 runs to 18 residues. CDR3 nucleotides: TGTGCCAGCAGCTTAGTACTAGCGGGCGTTGCCTCCTACAATGAGCAGTCCTTC. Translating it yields CASSLVLAGVASYNEQSF.

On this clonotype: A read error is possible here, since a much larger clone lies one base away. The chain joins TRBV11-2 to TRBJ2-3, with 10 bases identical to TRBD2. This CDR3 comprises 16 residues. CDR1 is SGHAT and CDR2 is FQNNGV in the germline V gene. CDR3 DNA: TGTGCCAGCAGCTTCCTAGCGGGAGCACTCACAGATACGCAGAATTTT. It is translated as CASSFLAGALTDTQNF.

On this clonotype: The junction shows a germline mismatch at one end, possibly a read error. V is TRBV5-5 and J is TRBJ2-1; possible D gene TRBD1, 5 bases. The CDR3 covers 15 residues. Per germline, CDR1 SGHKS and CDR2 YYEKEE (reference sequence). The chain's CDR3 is CASGLVDSTINEQFF. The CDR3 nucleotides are TGTGCCAGCGGCTTGGTTGACAGTACGATCAATGAGCAGTTCTTC. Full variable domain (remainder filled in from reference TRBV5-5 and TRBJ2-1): DAGVTQSPTHLIKTRGQQVTLRCSPISGHKSVSWYQQVLGQGPQFIFQYYEKEERGRGNFPDRFSARQFPNYSSELNVNALLLGDSALYLCASGLVDSTINEQFFGPGTRLTVL.

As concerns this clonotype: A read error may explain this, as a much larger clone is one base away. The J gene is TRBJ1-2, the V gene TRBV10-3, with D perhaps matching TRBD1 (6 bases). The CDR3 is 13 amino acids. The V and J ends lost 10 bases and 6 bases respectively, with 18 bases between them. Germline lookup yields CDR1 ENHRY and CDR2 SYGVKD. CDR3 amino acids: CATGDGGPNGYTF. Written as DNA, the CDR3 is TGTGCCACCGGAGATGGGGGCCCAAATGGCTACACCTTC.

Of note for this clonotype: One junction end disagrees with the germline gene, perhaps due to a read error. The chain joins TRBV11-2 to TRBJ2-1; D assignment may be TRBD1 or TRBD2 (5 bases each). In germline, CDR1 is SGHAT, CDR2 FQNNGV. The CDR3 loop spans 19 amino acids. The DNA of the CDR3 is TGTGCCAGCAGCTTAGATGGGCGATTGAACGGGACCCTTTACAGTGAGCAGCTCTTC. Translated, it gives CASSLDGRLNGTLYSEQLF.

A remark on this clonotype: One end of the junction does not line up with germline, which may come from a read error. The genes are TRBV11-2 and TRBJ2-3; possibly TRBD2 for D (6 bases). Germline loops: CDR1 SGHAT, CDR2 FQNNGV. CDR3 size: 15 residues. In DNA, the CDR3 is TGTGACAGCAGCTTCTACGGGGGTAGCAGAGATACGCAGTATTTC. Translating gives CDSSFYGGSRDTQYF. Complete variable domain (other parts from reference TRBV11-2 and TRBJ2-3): EAGVAQSPRYKIIEKRQSVAFWCNPISGHATLYWYQQILGQGPKLLIQFQNNGVVDDSQLPKDRFSAERLKGVDSTLKIQPAKLEDSAVYLCDSSFYGGSRDTQYFGPGTRLTVL.

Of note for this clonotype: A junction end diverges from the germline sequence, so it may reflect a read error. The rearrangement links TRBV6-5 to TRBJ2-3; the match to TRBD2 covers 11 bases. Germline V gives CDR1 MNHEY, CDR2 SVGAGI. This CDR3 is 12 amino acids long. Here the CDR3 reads CVSSLSGRGLHF. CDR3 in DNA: TGTGTTAGCAGTCTTAGCGGGAGGGGACTGCACTTT.

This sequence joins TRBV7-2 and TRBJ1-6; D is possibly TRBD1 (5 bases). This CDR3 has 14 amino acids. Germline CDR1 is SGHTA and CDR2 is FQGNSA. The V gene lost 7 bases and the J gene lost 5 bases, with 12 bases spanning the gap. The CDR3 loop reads CASTPRGDNSPLHF. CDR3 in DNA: TGTGCCAGCACCCCCCGGGGGGATAATTCACCCCTCCACTTT.

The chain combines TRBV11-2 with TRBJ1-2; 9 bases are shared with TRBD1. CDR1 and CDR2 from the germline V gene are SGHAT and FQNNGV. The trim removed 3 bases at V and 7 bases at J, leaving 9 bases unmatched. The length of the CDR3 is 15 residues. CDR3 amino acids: CASSFTGGSPPGYTF. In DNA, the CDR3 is TGTGCCAGCAGCTTTACAGGGGGCTCCCCACCTGGCTACACCTTC.

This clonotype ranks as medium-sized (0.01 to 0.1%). CDR3 coding DNA: TGTGCCAGCAGCTCCGGGACAGCTCTCTCCGAGCAGTACTTC. This sequence encodes CASSSGTALSEQYF. This sequence joins TRBV5-5 and TRBJ2-7, with 7 bases fitting TRBD1. The trim removed 3 bases at V and 6 bases at J, leaving 9 bases unmatched. Germline V CDR1 and CDR2: SGHKS, YYEKEE (reference sequence). The CDR3 sequence is 14 residues long.

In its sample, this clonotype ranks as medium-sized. In nucleotides, the CDR3 is TGTGCCAGCAGCTTAAGGACAGGGGGGCAGACCCAGTACTTC. Translated, it gives CASSLRTGGQTQYF. The J gene is TRBJ2-5, the V gene TRBV11-2, with 10 positions matching TRBD1. The CDR3 consists of 14 residues. Germline trimming cut 2 bases from V and 6 bases from J; bases unmatched to any gene: 3. Germline-derived CDR1 and CDR2 are SGHAT and FQNNGV.

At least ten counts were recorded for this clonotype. Written as DNA, the CDR3 is TGTGCCATCAGTGCCGACGGGGTTGAGACCCAGTACTTC. It yields the protein CAISADGVETQYF. V usage is TRBV10-3 and J usage is TRBJ2-5; perhaps TRBD2 as D (5 bases). CDR3 length: 13 amino acids. In germline, CDR1 is ENHRY, CDR2 SYGVKD. The V end was cut by 4 bases, the J end by 5 bases, with 11 bases between.

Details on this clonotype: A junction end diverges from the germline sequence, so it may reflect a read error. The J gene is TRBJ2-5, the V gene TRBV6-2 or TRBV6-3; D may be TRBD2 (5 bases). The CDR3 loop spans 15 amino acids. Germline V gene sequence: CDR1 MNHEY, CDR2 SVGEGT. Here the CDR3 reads CSSSYSRVLGETQYF. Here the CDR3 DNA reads TGTTCCAGCAGTTACTCGAGGGTACTCGGGGAGACCCAGTACTTC.

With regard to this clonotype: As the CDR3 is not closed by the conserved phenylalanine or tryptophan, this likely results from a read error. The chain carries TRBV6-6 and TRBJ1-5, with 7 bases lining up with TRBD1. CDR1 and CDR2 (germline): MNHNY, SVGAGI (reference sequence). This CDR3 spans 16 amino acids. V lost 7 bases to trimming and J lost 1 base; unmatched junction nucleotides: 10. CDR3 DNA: TGTGCCAGCAAGACGGGGACAGTCGACAGCAATCAGCCCCAGCATTAC. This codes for CASKTGTVDSNQPQHY.

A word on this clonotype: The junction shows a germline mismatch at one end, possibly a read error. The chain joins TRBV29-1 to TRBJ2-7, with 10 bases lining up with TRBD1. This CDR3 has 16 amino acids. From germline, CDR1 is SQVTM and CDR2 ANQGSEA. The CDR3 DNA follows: TGCAACGTTGAGGTGGGGACAGGGGTCCTCTCCTACGAGCAGTACTTC. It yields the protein CNVEVGTGVLSYEQYF.

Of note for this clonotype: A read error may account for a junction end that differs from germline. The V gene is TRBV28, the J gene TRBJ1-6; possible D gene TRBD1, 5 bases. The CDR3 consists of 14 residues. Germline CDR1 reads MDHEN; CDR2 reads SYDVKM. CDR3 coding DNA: TGCGCCAGCAGCCCATCAGGGTATAATTCACCCCTCCACTTT. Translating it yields CASSPSGYNSPLHF.

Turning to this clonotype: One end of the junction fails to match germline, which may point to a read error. CDR3: CANSVPRWLALTSGEQFF. Written as DNA, the CDR3 is TGTGCCAACAGCGTACCCAGGTGGTTAGCCCTGACAAGCGGTGAGCAGTTCTTC. This chain joins TRBV9 and TRBJ2-1, with D perhaps TRBD2 (5 bases). The CDR3 loop spans 18 amino acids. The germline V gene has CDR1 SGDLS and CDR2 YYNGEE.